This passage covers 15 T cell receptor beta chains from one sample sequenced in a study of T cells in Graves' hyperthyroidism and ophthalmopathy (dated by TCRdb to about 2019). The receptor library was made with multiplex PCR. TCRdb lists the instrument as Illumina HiSeq 2000. TCR beta CDR3 regions were amplified from RNA transcripts. The TCR CDR3 was subjected to a first round of RT-PCR using the HTBI primer set and the Qiagen OneStep RT-PCR kit. The public sequencing data were trimmed at Q25 with fastp and processed into clonotypes with MiXCR by TCRdb, which kept only in-frame beta chains. Entries that share a CDR3 protein sequence are merged under the most common genes and DNA. The sample has approximately 570,000 distinct CDR3 sequences on record, around 20% of them singletons. Roughly 50% of the sample is taken by the ten largest. The sequenced sample consisted of blood. The source of these receptors is a man between 40 and 49 years old with Graves' ophthalmopathy.

The chain combines TRBV7-6 with TRBJ2-3; D is possibly TRBD2 (6 bases). Germline V gene data show CDR1 as SGHVS and CDR2 as FNYEAQ. The CDR3 sequence is 16 residues long. V was cut by 5 bases and J by 2 bases, with 17 bases left in between. Here the CDR3 reads CASSPMGGVYTDTQYF. The CDR3 nucleotides read TGTGCCAGCAGCCCGATGGGCGGGGTTTACACAGATACGCAGTATTTT.

This clonotype was detected only a few times. The chain uses TRBV19 and TRBJ2-1; D is undetermined. V lost 1 base and J 2 bases, leaving 15 bases between the germline ends. The germline gives CDR1 LNHDA, CDR2 SQIVND (reference sequence). This CDR3 comprises 17 residues. The CDR3 loop is CASSIVLIARPYNEQFF. The CDR3 DNA reads TGTGCCAGTAGTATAGTCCTCATCGCACGCCCCTACAATGAGCAGTTCTTC. Full variable domain (missing parts from reference TRBV19 and TRBJ2-1): DGGITQSPKYLFRKEGQNVTLSCEQNLNHDAMYWYRQDPGQGLRLIYYSQIVNDFQKGDIAEGYSVSREKKESFPLTVTSAQKNPTAFYLCASSIVLIARPYNEQFFGPGTRLTVL.

CDR3 in DNA: TGTGCCACGAGACAGGGGGCCTCAAATGAGCAGTTCTTC. Protein: CATRQGASNEQFF. The J gene is TRBJ2-1, the V gene TRBV15, with 10 bases aligning to TRBD1. The germline gives CDR1 LNHNV, CDR2 YYDKDF (reference sequence). With 9 bases clipped from V and 7 bases from J, the junction kept 6 bases outside the gene matches. This CDR3 is 13 amino acids long.

This clonotype turned up a few times. The rearrangement links TRBV5-1 to TRBJ2-1; TRBD1 might be the D (6 bases). V was pared by 2 bases and J by 0 bases, with 9 bases between. This CDR3 is built from 15 residues. CDR1 is SGHRS, CDR2 YFSETQ, per germline. CDR3 in amino acids: CASSFSTGSYNEQFF. The CDR3 nucleotides read TGCGCCAGCAGCTTCTCGACAGGCTCCTACAATGAGCAGTTCTTC.

The chain couples TRBV7-9 to TRBJ2-2; tentatively, D is TRBD2 (6 bases). Germline V gene sequence: CDR1 SEHNR, CDR2 FQNEAQ (reference sequence). The CDR3 contains 12 residues. The V and J ends lost 5 bases and 7 bases respectively, with 8 bases between them. CDR3 in DNA: TGTGCCAGCAGCGCGGGAAACGGGGAGCTGTTTTTT. Protein product: CASSAGNGELFF.

This clonotype has ten or more counts. J is TRBJ2-1 and V is TRBV3-1, with 11 bases identical to TRBD2. J lost 8 bases, V lost 0 bases, and 6 bases had no gene match. The CDR3 covers 16 residues. CDR1 is LGHDT, CDR2 YNNKEL, per germline (reference sequence). The CDR3, as DNA: TGTGCCAGCAGCCAAGAGAGCCTAGCGGGAGGTGATGAGCAGTTCTTC. Protein sequence: CASSQESLAGGDEQFF.

This clonotype was counted only a few times. The chain employs TRBV15 and TRBJ2-7, with unresolved D. The ends were cut back, 0 bases at V and 4 bases at J, with 7 bases in the middle. Germline CDR1 LNHNV, CDR2 YYDKDF (reference sequence). This CDR3 is 13 amino acids long. CDR3 coding DNA: TGTGCCACCAGCAGAGATCGGAGATACGAGCAGTACTTC. It translates to CATSRDRRYEQYF.

This chain joins TRBV13 and TRBJ2-1, with 10 bases aligning to TRBD2. The CDR3 is made up of 17 amino acids. Germline V gene data show CDR1 as PRHDT and CDR2 as FYEKMQ (reference sequence). V lost 5 bases, J lost 3 bases, and 10 bases stayed unmatched. Written as DNA, the CDR3 is TGTGCCAGCAGCGGGTTATCTCTAGCGGGAGTCTACAATGAGCAGTTCTTC. Its protein product is CASSGLSLAGVYNEQFF.

As for this clonotype: A much more abundant neighbour one base away suggests this may be a read error. V is TRBV7-2 and J is TRBJ2-1, with TRBD2 matching over 10 bases. The J segment lost 11 bases and the V segment lost 6 bases, leaving 7 bases of the junction unmatched. Germline values: CDR1 SGHTA, CDR2 FQGNSA. The CDR3 covers 13 residues. CDR3 in DNA: TGTGCCAGCAGTAGCGGGAGGTCTGGTAAGCAGTTCTTC. It yields the protein CASSSGRSGKQFF.

The chain recombines TRBV19 with TRBJ2-1; D possibly uses TRBD1 or TRBD2 (5 bases each). The CDR3 contains 11 residues. The germline V and J ends were trimmed by 6 bases and 12 bases, with 12 bases remaining between them. Germline CDR1 LNHDA, CDR2 SQIVND (reference sequence). CDR3 sequence (DNA): TGTGCCAGTAGCACGGGGCCCATGCAGTTCTTC. Protein: CASSTGPMQFF.

V gene TRBV7-9 combines with J gene TRBJ2-7; 8 nucleotides align to TRBD1. The V gene end was trimmed by 4 bases and the J gene end by 5 bases; junction bases not matched to a gene: 7. The CDR3 has 14 amino acids. Looked up from germline, CDR1 is SEHNR and CDR2 is FQNEAQ (reference sequence). The CDR3 sequence: CASSSLTGDDEQYF. The CDR3 DNA follows: TGTGCCAGCAGCTCCTTGACAGGGGACGACGAGCAGTACTTC.

The V and J genes are TRBV5-1 and TRBJ2-7; TRBD2 might be the D (5 bases). Trimming took off 3 bases at V and 6 bases at J, with 16 bases between the two ends. Germline V CDR1 and CDR2: SGHRS, YFSETQ. This CDR3 comprises 14 residues. The CDR3 DNA reads as TGCGCCAGCAGCTCTCCCAGGAGCGGCAGCGAGCAGTACTTC. Protein sequence: CASSSPRSGSEQYF.

This clonotype has ten or more counts. The rearrangement joins TRBV20-1 to TRBJ2-3, with 7 bases identical to TRBD1. The CDR3 loop spans 17 amino acids. Germline assignment: CDR1 DFQATT and CDR2 SNEGSKA (reference sequence). J was trimmed by 1 base and V by 4 bases; bases with no gene match: 14. The CDR3 region has the DNA TGCAGTGCTAACGAGGGGGACAGTTCCTGGGGCACAGATACGCAGTATTTT. Translation: CSANEGDSSWGTDTQYF.

In its sample, this clonotype was seen a few times. The rearrangement joins TRBV27 to TRBJ2-7; D is uncertain. Germline values: CDR1 MNHEY, CDR2 SMNVEV (reference sequence). The CDR3 totals 15 residues. With 6 bases removed from V and 1 base from J, the gap between germline ends came to 16 bases. The CDR3 DNA follows: TGTGCCAGCAGCCAGACCCCCGGGCGTTCCTACGAGCAGTACTTC. Encoded protein: CASSQTPGRSYEQYF.

At least ten counts were recorded for this clonotype. The chain employs TRBV6-1 and TRBJ1-1, with D tentatively TRBD1 (6 bases). V shed 4 bases and J shed 1 base, with 10 bases lying between them. CDR3 size: 14 residues. Per the germline V gene, CDR1 is MNHNS and CDR2 is SASEGT. The CDR3, as DNA: TGTGCCAGCAGTGTACACAGGGAGAACACTGAAGCTTTCTTT. Protein: CASSVHRENTEAFF.